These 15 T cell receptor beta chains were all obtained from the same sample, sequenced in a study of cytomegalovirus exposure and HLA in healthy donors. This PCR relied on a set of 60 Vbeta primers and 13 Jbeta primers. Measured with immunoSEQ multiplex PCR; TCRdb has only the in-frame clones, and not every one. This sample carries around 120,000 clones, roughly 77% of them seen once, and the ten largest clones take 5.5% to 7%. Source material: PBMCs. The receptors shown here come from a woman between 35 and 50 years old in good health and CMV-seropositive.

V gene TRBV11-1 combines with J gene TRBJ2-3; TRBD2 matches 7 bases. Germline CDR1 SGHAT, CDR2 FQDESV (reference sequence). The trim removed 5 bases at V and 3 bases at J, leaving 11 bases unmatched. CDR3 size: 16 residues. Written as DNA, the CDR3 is TGTGCCAGCAGCCCCTTGGCGGGAGCGGTTACAGATACGCAGTATTTT. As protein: CASSPLAGAVTDTQYF. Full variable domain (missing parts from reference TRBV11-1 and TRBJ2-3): EAEVAQSPRYKITEKSQAVAFWCDPISGHATLYWYRQILGQGPELLVQFQDESVVDDSQLPKDRFSAERLKGVDSTLKIQPAELGDSAMYLCASSPLAGAVTDTQYFGPGTRLTVL.

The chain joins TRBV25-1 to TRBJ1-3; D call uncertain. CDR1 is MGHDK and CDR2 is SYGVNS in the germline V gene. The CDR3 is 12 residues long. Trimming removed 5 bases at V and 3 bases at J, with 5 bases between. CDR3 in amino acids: CASSTDGNTIYF. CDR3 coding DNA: TGTGCCAGCAGTACAGATGGAAACACCATATATTTT.

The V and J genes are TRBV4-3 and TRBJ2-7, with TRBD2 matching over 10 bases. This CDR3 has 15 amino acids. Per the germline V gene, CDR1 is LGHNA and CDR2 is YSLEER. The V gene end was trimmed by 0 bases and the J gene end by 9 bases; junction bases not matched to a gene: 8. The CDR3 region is CASSQDLLAGAAQYF. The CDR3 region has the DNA TGCGCCAGCAGCCAAGATCTCCTAGCGGGAGCGGCGCAGTACTTC.

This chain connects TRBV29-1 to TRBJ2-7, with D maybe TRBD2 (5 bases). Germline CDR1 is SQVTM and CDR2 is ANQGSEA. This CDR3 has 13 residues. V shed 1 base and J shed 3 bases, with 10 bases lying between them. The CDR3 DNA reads TGCAGCGTTGAAGGACGCGGGCGCTACGAGCAGTACTTC. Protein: CSVEGRGRYEQYF.

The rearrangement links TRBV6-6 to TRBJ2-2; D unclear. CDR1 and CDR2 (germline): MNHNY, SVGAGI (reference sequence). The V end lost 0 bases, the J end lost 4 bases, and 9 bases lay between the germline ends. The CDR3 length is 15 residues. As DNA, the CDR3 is TGTGCCAGCAGTTACTCCGAGGCGGTCACCGGGGAGCTGTTTTTT. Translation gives CASSYSEAVTGELFF.

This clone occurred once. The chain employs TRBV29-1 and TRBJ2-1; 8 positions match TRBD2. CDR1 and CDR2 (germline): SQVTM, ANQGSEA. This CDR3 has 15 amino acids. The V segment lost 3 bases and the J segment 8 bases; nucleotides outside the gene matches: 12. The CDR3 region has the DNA TGCAGCGTTGACGGGAGGGCCACTCCGGGGGATGAGCAGTTCTTC. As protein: CSVDGRATPGDEQFF.

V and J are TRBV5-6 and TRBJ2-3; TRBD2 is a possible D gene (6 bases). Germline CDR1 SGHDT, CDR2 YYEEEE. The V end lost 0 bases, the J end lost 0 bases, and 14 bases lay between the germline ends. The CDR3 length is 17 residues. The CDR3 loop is CASSLARGDYSTDTQYF. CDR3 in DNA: TGTGCCAGCAGCTTGGCGCGGGGAGATTATAGCACAGATACGCAGTATTTT.

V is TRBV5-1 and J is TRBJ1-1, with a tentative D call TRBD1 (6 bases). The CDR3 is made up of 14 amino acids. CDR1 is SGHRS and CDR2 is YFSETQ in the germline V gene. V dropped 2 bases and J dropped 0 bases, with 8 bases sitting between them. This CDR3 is CASSLGGLNTEAFF. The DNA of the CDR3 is TGCGCCAGCAGCTTAGGGGGATTGAACACTGAAGCTTTCTTT.

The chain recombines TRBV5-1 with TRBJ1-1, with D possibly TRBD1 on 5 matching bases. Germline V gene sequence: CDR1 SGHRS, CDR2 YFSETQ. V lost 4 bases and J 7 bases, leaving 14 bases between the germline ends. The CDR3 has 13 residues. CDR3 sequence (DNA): TGCGCCAGCAGCAATACAGGAATCGGTGAAGCTTTCTTT. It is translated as CASSNTGIGEAFF.

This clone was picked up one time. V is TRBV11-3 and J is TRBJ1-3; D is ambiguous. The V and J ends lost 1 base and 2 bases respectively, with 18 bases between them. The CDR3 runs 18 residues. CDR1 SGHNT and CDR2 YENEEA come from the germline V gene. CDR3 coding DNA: TGTGCCAGCAGCTTAGGATGGATGGCAGGAACGGCTGGAAACACCATATATTTT. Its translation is CASSLGWMAGTAGNTIYF. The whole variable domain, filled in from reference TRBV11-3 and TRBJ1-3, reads EAGVVQSPRYKIIEKKQPVAFWCNPISGHNTLYWYLQNLGQGPELLIRYENEEAVDDSQLPKDRFSAERLKGVDSTLKIQPAELGDSAVYLCASSLGWMAGTAGNTIYFGEGSWLTVV.

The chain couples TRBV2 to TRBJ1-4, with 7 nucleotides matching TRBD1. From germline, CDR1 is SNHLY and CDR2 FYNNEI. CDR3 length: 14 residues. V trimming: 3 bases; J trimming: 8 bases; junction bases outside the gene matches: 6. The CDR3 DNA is TGTGCCAGCAGTGATGGCAGGGGGGACGAAAAACTGTTTTTT. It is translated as CASSDGRGDEKLFF.

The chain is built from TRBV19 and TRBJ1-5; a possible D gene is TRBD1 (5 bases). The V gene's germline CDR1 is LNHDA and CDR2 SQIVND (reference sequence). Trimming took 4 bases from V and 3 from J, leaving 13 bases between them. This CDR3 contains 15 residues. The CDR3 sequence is CASSKSGNANQPQHF. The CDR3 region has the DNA TGTGCCAGTAGTAAGTCAGGGAATGCCAATCAGCCCCAGCATTTT.

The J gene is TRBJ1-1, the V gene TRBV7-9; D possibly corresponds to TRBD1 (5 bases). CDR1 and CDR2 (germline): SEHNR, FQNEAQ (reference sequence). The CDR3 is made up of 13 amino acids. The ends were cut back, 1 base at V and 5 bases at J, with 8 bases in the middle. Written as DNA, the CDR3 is TGTGCCAGCAGCTTAGGGGGGGGTACTGAAGCTTTCTTT. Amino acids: CASSLGGGTEAFF.

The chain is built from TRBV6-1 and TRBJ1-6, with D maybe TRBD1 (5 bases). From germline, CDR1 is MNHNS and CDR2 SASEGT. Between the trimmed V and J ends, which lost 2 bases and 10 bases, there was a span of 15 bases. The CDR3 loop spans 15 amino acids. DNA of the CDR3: TGTGCCAGCAGTGAACAGGGTGGGCTTGGGTCACCCCTCCACTTT. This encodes CASSEQGGLGSPLHF.

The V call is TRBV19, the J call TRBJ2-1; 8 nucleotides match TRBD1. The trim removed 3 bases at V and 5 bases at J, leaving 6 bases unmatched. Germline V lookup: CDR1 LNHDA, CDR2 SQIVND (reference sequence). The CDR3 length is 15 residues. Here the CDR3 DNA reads TGTGCCAGTAGTATTCCAGGGGGCAAGGACAATGAGCAGTTCTTC. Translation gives CASSIPGGKDNEQFF.